This TCR beta chain is drawn from a study of cytomegalovirus exposure and HLA in healthy donors. The primer mix had 60 Vbeta and 13 Jbeta primers. This table comes from immunoSEQ multiplex PCR, and its TCRdb copy is limited to in-frame clones, with some not included. The sample records over 80,000 clones, more than 60% being singletons. Germline-derived CDR1 and CDR2 are SGHTA and FQGTGA. V lost 2 bases and J lost 6, with 10 bases in between. The length of the CDR3 is 14 residues. The origin of this receptor is a man between 60 and 75 years old in good health and CMV-seropositive. Material: PBMCs. This chain connects TRBV7-3 to TRBJ2-2; D perhaps matches TRBD2 (6 bases). DNA of the CDR3: TGTGCCAGCAGCTTAGGGCGGGGAGCCGGGGAGCTGTTTTTT. Translating it yields CASSLGRGAGELFF.